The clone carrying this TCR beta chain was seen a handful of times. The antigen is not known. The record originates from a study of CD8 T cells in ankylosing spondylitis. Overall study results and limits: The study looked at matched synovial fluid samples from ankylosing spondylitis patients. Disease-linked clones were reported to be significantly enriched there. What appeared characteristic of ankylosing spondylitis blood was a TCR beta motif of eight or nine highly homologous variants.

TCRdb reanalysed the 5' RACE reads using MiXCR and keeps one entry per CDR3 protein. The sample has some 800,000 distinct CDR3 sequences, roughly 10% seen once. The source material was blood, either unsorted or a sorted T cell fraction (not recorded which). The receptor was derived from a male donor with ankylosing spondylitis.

The CDR3 nucleotides read TGCAGTGCTAGAGCGAGGGAACGGAATCAGCCCCAGCATTTT. Residues: CSARARERNQPQHF. V usage is TRBV20-1 and J usage is TRBJ1-5; D is ambiguous. V lost 1 base to trimming and J lost 4 bases, with 11 bases between them. The CDR3 extends over 14 amino acids. The germline CDR1 and CDR2 sequences are DFQATT and SNEGSKA (reference sequence).